Sequencing of this T cell receptor (beta chain) was carried out in a study of T cell changes during pregnancy in multiple sclerosis. Sequencing was performed with immunoSEQ multiplex PCR; in TCRdb, only in-frame clones are kept and a portion is missing. The sample carries about 39,000 clones, just over 90% recorded once. This CDR3 has 12 residues. Deletions cut 4 bases from V and 14 bases from J, with 17 bases between. From germline, CDR1 is SEHNR and CDR2 FQNEAQ (reference sequence). The TCR was taken from a female donor in good health, enrolled as a control in a pregnancy study. The chain couples TRBV7-9 to TRBJ1-2, with D possibly TRBD1 on 6 matching bases. Specimen: CD4+ T cells from peripheral blood mononuclear cells, collected in the first trimester of pregnancy. CDR3 loop: CASSSLRHDRTF. In DNA, the CDR3 is TGTGCCAGCAGCTCCCTACGGCACGACAGGACCTTC.